The rows below give T cell receptor beta chains drawn from one sample of a study of CD8 T cells in ankylosing spondylitis. TCRdb redid the calling of the 5' RACE reads with MiXCR, one entry per CDR3 protein. Of roughly 42,000 distinct CDR3 sequences listed, 2.5% to 3.5% are singletons. The sequenced sample was blood, either unsorted or a sorted T cell fraction (not recorded which). These receptors were obtained from a male donor with ankylosing spondylitis or in good health (not recorded which). Each CDR3 is given with its conserved first and last residue. Fields, in order: clone size, V gene, J gene, D gene, CDR3 DNA, CDR3 protein. The D gene is left open where the match is weak. The size field is filled for only some rows; it gives once, few, many or a size class.

abundance: many; v_gene: TRBV9; j_gene: TRBJ1-3; d_gene: NA; CDR3nt: TGTGCCAGCAGCGGCAGGGCTTCTGGAAACACCATATATTTT; CDR3aa: CASSGRASGNTIYF
abundance: many; v_gene: TRBV9; j_gene: TRBJ2-5; d_gene: TRBD1; CDR3nt: TGTGCCAGCAGCCCTAGGACAGGCCAAGAGACCCAGTACTTC; CDR3aa: CASSPRTGQETQYF
abundance: many; v_gene: TRBV9; j_gene: TRBJ2-5; d_gene: NA; CDR3nt: TGTGCCAGCAGCTCCTCCCTAGGGGGAGGGCCCGGGGAGACCCAGTACTTC; CDR3aa: CASSSSLGGGPGETQYF
abundance: many; v_gene: TRBV9; j_gene: TRBJ1-1; d_gene: TRBD1; CDR3nt: TGTGCCAGCAGCCTTCGGACAGGGTCAACTGAAGCTTTCTTT; CDR3aa: CASSLRTGSTEAFF
abundance: medium-sized; v_gene: TRBV9; j_gene: TRBJ1-2; d_gene: TRBD1; CDR3nt: TGTGCCAGCAGCGTAGAGGGACAGCCTTATGGCTACACCTTC; CDR3aa: CASSVEGQPYGYTF
abundance: many; v_gene: TRBV9; j_gene: TRBJ2-1; d_gene: TRBD2; CDR3nt: TGTGCCAGCAGCTGGACTAGCGGGAGGCCCACCTACAATGAGCAGTTCTTC; CDR3aa: CASSWTSGRPTYNEQFF
abundance: many; v_gene: TRBV9; j_gene: TRBJ2-2; d_gene: TRBD2; CDR3nt: TGTGCCAGCAGCTCCGGACTAGCGGGAGGGCGGCGGGGCGGGGAGCTGTTTTTT; CDR3aa: CASSSGLAGGRRGGELFF
abundance: few; v_gene: TRBV9; j_gene: TRBJ2-2; d_gene: TRBD1; CDR3nt: TGTGCCAGCAGCCAGGGGGTAGGGGAAGTTCCCGGGGAGCTGTTTTTT; CDR3aa: CASSQGVGEVPGELFF
abundance: many; v_gene: TRBV9; j_gene: TRBJ1-1; d_gene: NA; CDR3nt: TGTGCCAGCAGCGTAGAGCTTGGGGACACTGAAGCTTTCTTT; CDR3aa: CASSVELGDTEAFF
abundance: many; v_gene: TRBV9; j_gene: TRBJ2-2; d_gene: NA; CDR3nt: TGTGCCAGCAGCGTAGACTATGCGGGCAACACCGGGGAGCTGTTTTTT; CDR3aa: CASSVDYAGNTGELFF
abundance: NA; v_gene: TRBV9; j_gene: TRBJ2-1; d_gene: NA; CDR3nt: TGTGCCAGCAGCGTAGGGGTAATTCAGGGGCAGTTCTTC; CDR3aa: CASSVGVIQGQFF
abundance: many; v_gene: TRBV9; j_gene: TRBJ2-1; d_gene: TRBD2; CDR3nt: TGTGCCAGCAGCCTGGGAGGCGGGAGTCGAGTTAATGAGCAGTTCTTC; CDR3aa: CASSLGGGSRVNEQFF
abundance: many; v_gene: TRBV9; j_gene: TRBJ1-3; d_gene: TRBD1; CDR3nt: TGTGCCAGCAGCGTCAGGACAGGGGGAAACACCATATATTTT; CDR3aa: CASSVRTGGNTIYF
abundance: many; v_gene: TRBV9; j_gene: TRBJ2-1; d_gene: TRBD2; CDR3nt: TGTGCCAGCAGCGTAAGAGGGCTAGCGGGGAGCTCCTACAATGAGCAGTTCTTC; CDR3aa: CASSVRGLAGSSYNEQFF
abundance: many; v_gene: TRBV9; j_gene: TRBJ2-1; d_gene: NA; CDR3nt: TGTGCCAGCAGCGTAGGGGAGGCCTACAATGAGCAGTTCTTC; CDR3aa: CASSVGEAYNEQFF
abundance: many; v_gene: TRBV9; j_gene: TRBJ1-1; d_gene: TRBD1; CDR3nt: TGTGCCAGCAGCCTTTCTGGGGGACAGGGTGGGACTGAAGCTTTCTTT; CDR3aa: CASSLSGGQGGTEAFF
abundance: many; v_gene: TRBV9; j_gene: TRBJ2-1; d_gene: NA; CDR3nt: TGTGCCAGCAGCGTCGTGGGAAGCTCCTACAATGAGCAGTTCTTC; CDR3aa: CASSVVGSSYNEQFF
abundance: many; v_gene: TRBV9; j_gene: TRBJ2-7; d_gene: NA; CDR3nt: TGTGCCAGCAGCGTAGGGGCTAGCGTAGACCCCCAGTACTTC; CDR3aa: CASSVGASVDPQYF
abundance: many; v_gene: TRBV9; j_gene: TRBJ2-3; d_gene: NA; CDR3nt: TGTGCCAGCAGCGCCCTGGGGGGAAGCACAGATACGCAGTATTTT; CDR3aa: CASSALGGSTDTQYF
abundance: many; v_gene: TRBV9; j_gene: TRBJ2-7; d_gene: TRBD1; CDR3nt: TGTGCCAGCAGCCCCTGGACAGGGAGCCACGAGCAGTACTTC; CDR3aa: CASSPWTGSHEQYF
abundance: many; v_gene: TRBV9; j_gene: TRBJ1-4; d_gene: NA; CDR3nt: TGTGCCAGCAGCAGGGGGGGAGGTTTTAATGAAAAACTGTTTTTT; CDR3aa: CASSRGGGFNEKLFF
abundance: many; v_gene: TRBV9; j_gene: TRBJ1-6; d_gene: NA; CDR3nt: TGTGCCAGCAGCGTAGACCGGAATTCACCCCTCCACTTT; CDR3aa: CASSVDRNSPLHF
abundance: many; v_gene: TRBV9; j_gene: TRBJ2-3; d_gene: TRBD2; CDR3nt: TGTGCCAGCACCAAGACTAGCGGGCACACAGATACGCAGTATTTT; CDR3aa: CASTKTSGHTDTQYF
abundance: many; v_gene: TRBV9; j_gene: TRBJ2-3; d_gene: TRBD2; CDR3nt: TGTGCCAGCAGCGTAGCGAGCGGGAGTCTCCCGAATACGCAGTATTTT; CDR3aa: CASSVASGSLPNTQYF
abundance: many; v_gene: TRBV9; j_gene: TRBJ2-7; d_gene: NA; CDR3nt: TGTGCCAGCAGCCCCCGTCCCAGCAGCTCCTACGAGCAGTACTTC; CDR3aa: CASSPRPSSSYEQYF
abundance: many; v_gene: TRBV27; j_gene: TRBJ2-2; d_gene: TRBD2; CDR3nt: TGTGCCAGCATTAGACTAGCGCCCACCGGGGAGCTGTTTTTT; CDR3aa: CASIRLAPTGELFF
abundance: many; v_gene: TRBV9; j_gene: TRBJ2-1; d_gene: TRBD1; CDR3nt: TGTGCCAGCAGCCCCGGGACAGATTCTTACAATGAGCAGTTCTTC; CDR3aa: CASSPGTDSYNEQFF
abundance: many; v_gene: TRBV9; j_gene: TRBJ2-7; d_gene: TRBD2; CDR3nt: TGTGCCAGCAGCGCGACTAGCGGAAGATACGAGCAGTACTTC; CDR3aa: CASSATSGRYEQYF
abundance: medium-sized; v_gene: TRBV9; j_gene: TRBJ1-1; d_gene: NA; CDR3nt: TGTGCCAGCAGCATAACAGAATTAGGTGAAGCTTTCTTT; CDR3aa: CASSITELGEAFF
abundance: many; v_gene: TRBV9; j_gene: TRBJ2-7; d_gene: TRBD1; CDR3nt: TGTGCCAGCAGCGTAAGTGGGACAGCCGAGCAGTACTTC; CDR3aa: CASSVSGTAEQYF
abundance: many; v_gene: TRBV9; j_gene: TRBJ2-1; d_gene: TRBD2; CDR3nt: TGTGCCAGCAGCGTAGAAAGAGGGGTTGCTAGCGGGGGAAATTACAATGAGCAGTTCTTC; CDR3aa: CASSVERGVASGGNYNEQFF
abundance: many; v_gene: TRBV9; j_gene: TRBJ2-5; d_gene: NA; CDR3nt: TGTGCCAGCAGCCCCCCGGGAGCTTCGGGAGAGACCCAGTACTTC; CDR3aa: CASSPPGASGETQYF
abundance: many; v_gene: TRBV9; j_gene: TRBJ2-7; d_gene: NA; CDR3nt: TGTGCCAGCAGCGTAGACCCCACAAGTACGTACGAGCAGTACTTC; CDR3aa: CASSVDPTSTYEQYF
abundance: many; v_gene: TRBV9; j_gene: TRBJ2-5; d_gene: TRBD2; CDR3nt: TGTGCCAGCAGCCCGGGACTAGCGGGAGCAGAGACCCAGTACTTC; CDR3aa: CASSPGLAGAETQYF
abundance: many; v_gene: TRBV9; j_gene: TRBJ1-3; d_gene: NA; CDR3nt: TGTGCCAGCAGCGTAGCTGTGGCCTCTGGAAACACCATATATTTT; CDR3aa: CASSVAVASGNTIYF
abundance: many; v_gene: TRBV9; j_gene: TRBJ2-7; d_gene: TRBD2; CDR3nt: TGTGCCAGCAGCATGACTAGCGGGACAGGCGAGCAGTACTTC; CDR3aa: CASSMTSGTGEQYF
abundance: many; v_gene: TRBV9; j_gene: TRBJ2-3; d_gene: NA; CDR3nt: TGTGCCAGCAGCGATGGTCCAGCACTTACAGATACGCAGTATTTT; CDR3aa: CASSDGPALTDTQYF
abundance: many; v_gene: TRBV9; j_gene: TRBJ1-5; d_gene: TRBD1; CDR3nt: TGTGCCAGCAGCGCCTCGGGACAGGGAGGGGGTCAGCCCCAGCATTTT; CDR3aa: CASSASGQGGGQPQHF
abundance: many; v_gene: TRBV9; j_gene: TRBJ2-7; d_gene: NA; CDR3nt: TGTGCCAGCAGCAAAAGCGCCCGGGGTGAGCAGTACTTC; CDR3aa: CASSKSARGEQYF
abundance: many; v_gene: TRBV9; j_gene: TRBJ2-7; d_gene: NA; CDR3nt: TGTGCCAGCAGCCCCCCCTCGCCGCGACTAGAGCAGTACTTC; CDR3aa: CASSPPSPRLEQYF
abundance: many; v_gene: TRBV9; j_gene: TRBJ2-5; d_gene: TRBD2; CDR3nt: TGTGCCAGCAGCGTAGATCGCGGGAGAGAGACCCAGTACTTC; CDR3aa: CASSVDRGRETQYF
abundance: many; v_gene: TRBV9; j_gene: TRBJ2-3; d_gene: NA; CDR3nt: TGTGCCAGCAGCCCCTACAGAGCCGCGCAGTATTTT; CDR3aa: CASSPYRAAQYF
abundance: many; v_gene: TRBV9; j_gene: TRBJ2-1; d_gene: NA; CDR3nt: TGTGCCAGTGGGGCAGGTGGGTATGAGCAGTTCTTC; CDR3aa: CASGAGGYEQFF
abundance: many; v_gene: TRBV9; j_gene: TRBJ2-2; d_gene: NA; CDR3nt: TGTGCCAGCAGCGTTACCCCCGGGGGGCGGAACACCGGGGAGCTGTTTTTT; CDR3aa: CASSVTPGGRNTGELFF
abundance: many; v_gene: TRBV9; j_gene: TRBJ2-1; d_gene: TRBD2; CDR3nt: TGTGCCAGCGGACCGGGACTAGCGGGAGGGCCCTCAAGCAATGAGCAGTTCTTC; CDR3aa: CASGPGLAGGPSSNEQFF
abundance: many; v_gene: TRBV9; j_gene: TRBJ1-1; d_gene: NA; CDR3nt: TGTGCCAGCAGCGTAGAGGGGCAAGGCAACACTGAAGCTTTCTTT; CDR3aa: CASSVEGQGNTEAFF
abundance: many; v_gene: TRBV9; j_gene: TRBJ2-7; d_gene: TRBD2; CDR3nt: TGTGCCAGCAGCGTAGGTCAGGGACTAGCGGGCGAGCAGTACTTC; CDR3aa: CASSVGQGLAGEQYF
abundance: many; v_gene: TRBV9; j_gene: TRBJ2-7; d_gene: NA; CDR3nt: TGTGCCAGCAGCGATGGACCGTCGGTGGGAACCTCCGAGCAGTACTTC; CDR3aa: CASSDGPSVGTSEQYF
abundance: many; v_gene: TRBV9; j_gene: TRBJ1-1; d_gene: NA; CDR3nt: TGTGCCAGCAGCGTAGACGCAGGGTGGACTGAAGCTTTCTTT; CDR3aa: CASSVDAGWTEAFF
abundance: once; v_gene: TRBV9; j_gene: TRBJ2-1; d_gene: TRBD2; CDR3nt: TGTGCCAGCATCGTAGGGCTAGCGGGAGTACATGCGCAGCTCTTC; CDR3aa: CASIVGLAGVHAQLF
abundance: many; v_gene: TRBV9; j_gene: TRBJ1-5; d_gene: NA; CDR3nt: TGTGCCAGCAGCGGGGGGCCGGGACAAAGTCAGCCCCAGCATTTT; CDR3aa: CASSGGPGQSQPQHF
abundance: many; v_gene: TRBV9; j_gene: TRBJ2-7; d_gene: NA; CDR3nt: TGTGCCAGCAGCCCAATCCCCGGCAGTCATCGGGGAAGCTCCTACGAGCAGTACTTC; CDR3aa: CASSPIPGSHRGSSYEQYF
abundance: many; v_gene: TRBV9; j_gene: TRBJ2-5; d_gene: NA; CDR3nt: TGTGCCAGCAGCGTAGCAGCAGGGATGGGGGAGACCCAGTACTTC; CDR3aa: CASSVAAGMGETQYF
abundance: many; v_gene: TRBV9; j_gene: TRBJ2-7; d_gene: TRBD2; CDR3nt: TGTGCCAGCAGCGTAGGGACAGGGGGACGGACTAGCGGGGGTAAAGTCTACGAGCAGTACTTC; CDR3aa: CASSVGTGGRTSGGKVYEQYF
abundance: many; v_gene: TRBV9; j_gene: TRBJ2-2; d_gene: NA; CDR3nt: TGTGCCAGCAGCGCCGACTCTTTCACCGGGGAGCTGTTTTTT; CDR3aa: CASSADSFTGELFF
abundance: few; v_gene: TRBV9; j_gene: TRBJ1-1; d_gene: TRBD1; CDR3nt: TGTGCCAGCAGCGTTGAAGGACAGGGAGGAGCTTTCTTT; CDR3aa: CASSVEGQGGAFF
abundance: many; v_gene: TRBV9; j_gene: TRBJ2-4; d_gene: NA; CDR3nt: TGTGCCAGCAGCGTAGGGTCTGCAGCCAAAAACATTCAGTACTTC; CDR3aa: CASSVGSAAKNIQYF
abundance: many; v_gene: TRBV9; j_gene: TRBJ1-6; d_gene: TRBD1; CDR3nt: TGTGCCAGCAGCCTAGGGACAGGGCGGAACTCACCCCTCCACTTT; CDR3aa: CASSLGTGRNSPLHF
abundance: many; v_gene: TRBV9; j_gene: TRBJ2-5; d_gene: NA; CDR3nt: TGTGCCAGCAGCGTAGTGGGGATTCCCCGAGAGACCCAGTACTTC; CDR3aa: CASSVVGIPRETQYF
abundance: many; v_gene: TRBV9; j_gene: TRBJ2-3; d_gene: NA; CDR3nt: TGTGCCAGCAGCCCACGACTAGCAGATACGCAGTATTTT; CDR3aa: CASSPRLADTQYF